What follows are 23 T cell receptor beta chains derived from one specimen sequenced in a study of blood T cells in healthy people across ages. Combining a sample-barcoded 5' primer with a J-beta primer mix, a second PCR ran for roughly 7 to 12 cycles. TCRdb reprocessed the 5' RACE reads via MiXCR and lists one record per CDR3 protein. The data hold more than 900,000 distinct CDR3 sequences, with around 29% observed a single time. The same sample was also studied in work on T cells of mothers and their children.

The specimen sequenced was blood. Every receptor here comes from a woman in her forties in good health.

As for this clonotype: This may stem from a read error, because a much larger clone lies one nucleotide away. The chain carries TRBV7-2 and TRBJ2-7, with 9 bases lining up with TRBD1. Germline assignment: CDR1 SGHTA and CDR2 FQGNSA. This CDR3 is built from 15 residues. Trimming cost V 4 bases and J 2 bases; bases outside gene matches: 6. CDR3 protein: CASSSTGGRPYEQYF. In DNA form, the CDR3 reads TGTGCCAGCAGCTCGACAGGGGGTCGACCCTACGAGCAGTACTTC.

The chain is built from TRBV12-3 or TRBV12-4 and TRBJ1-4, with unresolved D. The CDR3 length is 13 residues. V was clipped by 3 bases and J by 6 bases, with 8 bases between them. The chain's CDR3 is CASSFRRDEKLFF. The CDR3 DNA reads TGTGCCAGCAGTTTCAGGAGGGATGAAAAACTGTTTTTT.

This clonotype was seen many times. J is TRBJ2-1 and V is TRBV20-1, with 8 bases aligning to TRBD1. The V gene end was trimmed by 0 bases and the J gene end by 7 bases; junction bases not matched to a gene: 8. This CDR3 region has 15 residues. Germline V gene data show CDR1 as DFQATT and CDR2 as SNEGSKA (reference sequence). DNA of the CDR3: TGCAGTGCTAGAGATCGGACAGGGTTTCGGAATGAGCAGTTCTTC. Its translation is CSARDRTGFRNEQFF.

Worth noting for this clonotype: This may be a read error, as it is one base from a much larger clone. The V and J genes are TRBV7-2 and TRBJ2-7; TRBD1 aligns across 7 bases. This CDR3 has 15 amino acids. The V gene end was trimmed by 5 bases and the J gene end by 9 bases; junction bases not matched to a gene: 16. CDR1 is SGHTA, CDR2 FQGNSA, per germline. CDR3 sequence (DNA): TGTGCCAGCAGCCTGGGACAGACTTCCGGCGACAGGCAGTACTTC. It encodes CASSLGQTSGDRQYF.

This clonotype occurred a few times. The chain couples TRBV20-1 to TRBJ1-1; D not certain. The germline V gene has CDR1 DFQATT and CDR2 SNEGSKA (reference sequence). The germline V and J ends were trimmed by 0 bases and 3 bases, with 8 bases remaining between them. The CDR3 is 13 amino acids. The CDR3, as DNA: TGCAGTGCTAGAGAGGCCTGGGACACTGAAGCTTTCTTT. Its protein is CSAREAWDTEAFF.

This clonotype came up many times. The chain links TRBV24-1 to TRBJ2-1, with D unresolved. CDR1 KGHDR and CDR2 SFDVKD come from the germline V gene. The CDR3 length is 12 residues. V was trimmed by 5 bases and J by 5 bases, leaving 6 bases between them. The chain's CDR3 is CATSVQNNEQFF. CDR3 coding DNA: TGTGCCACCAGTGTTCAGAACAATGAGCAGTTCTTC.

Many counts were recorded for this clonotype. The CDR3 sequence: CASSQGDHYNEQFF. The CDR3 DNA sequence: TGCGCCAGCAGCCAAGGAGACCATTACAATGAGCAGTTCTTC. The chain employs TRBV4-1 and TRBJ2-1; D unresolved. Germline V gives CDR1 MGHRA, CDR2 YSYEKL. V gave up 1 base and J gave up 4 bases, with 8 bases separating them. The CDR3 has 14 amino acids.

Many counts were recorded for this clonotype. The rearrangement links TRBV7-2 to TRBJ2-7; TRBD1 agrees at 11 bases. Germline values: CDR1 SGHTA, CDR2 FQGNSA. CDR3 length equals 15 residues. V gave up 3 bases and J gave up 4 bases; unmatched junction bases: 5. CDR3 region: CASSFSGTGGYEQYF. The CDR3 nucleotides are TGTGCCAGCAGCTTTTCCGGGACAGGGGGGTACGAGCAGTACTTC.

This clonotype has at least ten counts. The chain carries TRBV4-3 and TRBJ2-7; no clear D gene. V was trimmed by 1 base and J by 3 bases, leaving 19 bases between them. Germline CDR1 LGHNA, CDR2 YSLEER. The CDR3 sequence is 17 residues long. CDR3 bases: TGCGCCAGCAGCCAAGTCGAAATGAGTCCGGACCTCTACGAGCAGTACTTC. This gives the protein CASSQVEMSPDLYEQYF.

V is TRBV7-9 and J is TRBJ2-7; tentative D call: TRBD1 (5 bases). The better agreement between TRBJ2-5 and the DNA end casts doubt on the J call. The CDR3 is 13 amino acids. In germline, CDR1 is SEHNR, CDR2 FQNEAQ (reference sequence). The DNA of the CDR3 is TGTGCCAGCAGCGCGACAGTCCCGGAGACCCAGTACTTC. Its protein product is CASSATVPETQYF.

The chain employs TRBV7-2 and TRBJ1-1, with D possibly TRBD1 on 5 matching bases. The CDR3 consists of 14 residues. CDR1 SGHTA and CDR2 FQGNSA come from the germline V gene. V lost 1 base and J lost 4, with 10 bases in between. CDR3 amino acids: CASSLDVGVTEAFF. The CDR3 coding sequence is TGTGCCAGCAGCTTAGACGTGGGGGTCACTGAAGCTTTCTTT.

This clonotype was recorded many times. V usage is TRBV7-2 and J usage is TRBJ1-5, with 8 bases identical to TRBD1. The V and J ends lost 3 bases and 6 bases, in that order; junction bases with no gene match: 16. CDR1 SGHTA and CDR2 FQGNSA come from the germline V gene. This CDR3 is 18 amino acids long. In DNA, the CDR3 is TGTGCCAGCAGCTTCAGAAAGTTAGGGACAGGAGGGGGTCAGCCCCAGCATTTT. It yields the protein CASSFRKLGTGGGQPQHF.

In this sample, this clonotype turned up once. A much larger clone lies a single base off, so this may be a read error. J is TRBJ1-1 and V is TRBV6-1, with a possible D match to TRBD1 (5 bases). Germline V gene sequence: CDR1 MNHNS, CDR2 SASEGT. V gave up 3 bases and J gave up 0 bases, with 11 bases separating them. CDR3 size: 15 residues. CDR3 loop: CASSDGIGVNTEAFF. The DNA for the CDR3 is TGTGCCAGCAGTGACGGGATAGGGGTGAACACTGAAGCTTTCTTT.

This chain links TRBV5-1 with TRBJ1-2; D is possibly TRBD1 (5 bases). This CDR3 is 14 amino acids long. V lost 0 bases to trimming and J lost 6 bases, with 12 bases between them. Germline CDR1 reads SGHRS; CDR2 reads YFSETQ. The CDR3 loop reads CASSLAGDRHGYTF. As DNA, the CDR3 is TGCGCCAGCAGCTTGGCCGGGGACCGGCATGGCTACACCTTC.

The genes are TRBV7-2 and TRBJ1-2, with D possibly being TRBD1 (5 bases). Trimming took 5 bases from V and 8 from J, leaving 12 bases between them. The CDR3 is made up of 12 amino acids. Germline-derived CDR1 and CDR2 are SGHTA and FQGNSA. CDR3 in amino acids: CASSLTAEGYTF. CDR3 bases: TGTGCCAGCAGCCTGACAGCGGAGGGCTACACCTTC.

This clonotype was recorded at least ten times. This chain joins TRBV28 and TRBJ2-5; no firm D call. CDR3 length equals 13 residues. The germline V gene has CDR1 MDHEN and CDR2 SYDVKM. Trimming left V 3 bases short and J 5 bases short, with 10 bases between. Here the CDR3 DNA reads TGTGCCAGCAGTTTTAGGGCCCAGGAGACCCAGTACTTC. Protein sequence: CASSFRAQETQYF. The variable domain in full, completed from reference TRBV28 and TRBJ2-5, reads DVKVTQSSRYLVKRTGEKVFLECVQDMDHENMFWYRQDPGLGLRLIYFSYDVKMKEKGDIPEGYSVSREKKERFSLILESASTNQTSMYLCASSFRAQETQYFGPGTRLLVL.

The CDR3 reads CASSLGPSDGYTF. The CDR3 DNA reads as TGTGCCAGCAGCCTAGGACCCTCGGATGGCTACACCTTC. The chain combines TRBV5-4 with TRBJ1-2; D gene ambiguous. V shed 4 bases and J shed 6 bases, with 13 bases lying between them. The V gene's germline CDR1 is SGHNT and CDR2 YYREEE (reference sequence). CDR3 length: 13 residues.

V gene TRBV3-1 combines with J gene TRBJ2-1; D may be TRBD2 (7 bases). Germline CDR1 is LGHDT and CDR2 is YNNKEL (reference sequence). V lost 4 bases and J 8 bases, leaving 21 bases between the germline ends. The CDR3 has 16 residues. This CDR3 is CASSLWGGEWGDEQFF. CDR3 sequence (DNA): TGTGCCAGCAGCCTCTGGGGGGGCGAGTGGGGAGATGAGCAGTTCTTC.

This chain connects TRBV5-1 to TRBJ2-3; 7 bases map to TRBD2. V shed 6 bases, J shed 2 bases, and the junction held 9 bases outside the gene matches. The CDR3 is 15 amino acids. CDR1 and CDR2 from the germline V gene are SGHRS and YFSETQ. The CDR3 coding sequence is TGCGCCAGCAACTCTAGCGGCTACGACACAGATACGCAGTATTTT. The encoded protein is CASNSSGYDTDTQYF.

This clonotype was observed a few times. V and J are TRBV3-1 and TRBJ1-2; TRBD1 might be the D (5 bases). The germline V gene has CDR1 LGHDT and CDR2 YNNKEL (reference sequence). There are 14 residues in the CDR3. Trimming pared 4 bases from V and 6 bases from J, leaving 15 bases between. Written as DNA, the CDR3 is TGTGCCAGCAGCCCACAAGCCCAGGGTCATGGCTACACCTTC. It specifies CASSPQAQGHGYTF.

This clonotype was seen a handful of times. The V call is TRBV24-1, the J call TRBJ2-1; TRBD1 matches 11 bases. V gave up 8 bases and J gave up 9 bases; unmatched junction bases: 11. This CDR3 spans 15 amino acids. CDR1 and CDR2 from the germline V gene are KGHDR and SFDVKD. Here the CDR3 reads CATNPGTGGFGEQFF. The CDR3 region has the DNA TGTGCCACCAACCCCGGGACAGGGGGTTTCGGTGAGCAGTTCTTC.

The rearrangement uses TRBV14 and TRBJ2-5; TRBD2 agrees at 10 bases. The CDR3 covers 14 residues. In germline, CDR1 is SGHDN, CDR2 FVKESK. V lost 4 bases and J lost 11; bases outside the gene matches: 10. This chain's CDR3 is CASSPTSGPYGQYF. CDR3 coding DNA: TGTGCCAGCAGCCCGACTAGCGGGCCCTACGGGCAGTACTTC.

This clonotype appeared many times. This chain connects TRBV29-1 to TRBJ2-3; 12 nucleotides align to TRBD1. This CDR3 contains 15 residues. Germline CDR1 SQVTM, CDR2 ANQGSEA. The V gene end was trimmed by 3 bases and the J gene end by 4 bases; junction bases not matched to a gene: 5. CDR3 loop: CSVEGTGGAADTQYF. The CDR3 coding sequence is TGCAGCGTTGAGGGGACAGGGGGCGCCGCAGATACGCAGTATTTT.